One and the same sample provided the 5 T cell receptor beta chains below, sequenced in a study of shared clonotypes between healthy human individuals (dated by TCRdb to about 2020). The library was made by the immunoSEQ multiplex PCR assay. TCRdb stores this immuneACCESS table with in-frame sequences only. Part of the clones is absent; in the studies checked, under half of the shortfall reflects unresolved V genes, and no reason is known for the rest. The table for this sample lists about 2.3 million clones; over 90% of them were counted only once. Of the sample, 0.39% is held by the ten largest clones. The sequencing sample was made of naive CD4+ T cells from PBMCs. Reading the label with the study, this specimen's cell subset or site is: CD45RA+ positively selected. The receptors come from a man between 18 and 35 years old in good health. Some clones in this sample may be carry-over from other donors' samples.

The gene calls are TRBV5-4 and TRBJ2-5; 9 nucleotides align to TRBD2. The germline gives CDR1 SGHNT, CDR2 YYREEE (reference sequence). Trimming removed 4 bases from V and 5 bases from J; junction bases left unmatched: 18. The CDR3 consists of 18 residues. The CDR3 spells CASSPVGGRAVSTETQYF. For the CDR3, the DNA is TGTGCCAGCAGCCCCGTCGGCGGGAGGGCCGTTAGTACTGAGACCCAGTACTTC.

Only one count was recorded for this clone. The chain combines TRBV5-8 with TRBJ1-5; a weak D match, TRBD1 (5 bases). Germline CDR1 is SGHTS and CDR2 is YDEGEE. Between the trimmed V and J ends, which lost 0 bases and 9 bases, there was a span of 13 bases. This CDR3 is built from 14 residues. DNA of the CDR3: TGTGCCAGCAGCTTGGAGACAGCCTTCCGGCCCCAGCATTTT. Protein: CASSLETAFRPQHF.

This clone appeared once. This chain links TRBV7-9 with TRBJ2-5; the match to TRBD2 covers 16 bases. J lost 0 bases, V lost 5 bases, and 3 bases had no gene match. Germline V gene lookup returns CDR1 SEHNR and CDR2 FQNEAQ (reference sequence). This CDR3 comprises 17 residues. In DNA form, the CDR3 reads TGTGCCAGCAGCCAGGGACTAGCGGGAGGGCACCAAGAGACCCAGTACTTC. As protein: CASSQGLAGGHQETQYF.

The table lists this clone with a count of one. The chain couples TRBV6-1 to TRBJ2-1; D might be TRBD2 (5 bases). The V end was cut by 6 bases, the J end by 12 bases, with 21 bases between. This CDR3 is built from 14 residues. Germline V lookup: CDR1 MNHNS, CDR2 SASEGT. The CDR3 loop is CASRRSDLREGQFF. The DNA for the CDR3 is TGTGCCAGCAGGCGCTCGGACCTCCGAGAGGGGCAGTTCTTC.

This chain uses TRBV7-3 with TRBJ2-2; D ambiguous. The germline gives CDR1 SGHTA, CDR2 FQGTGA. Trimming removed 7 bases from V and 0 bases from J, with 9 bases in between. The CDR3 runs 14 residues. CDR3 DNA sequence: TGTGCCAGCACCGAGGACCCGAACACCGGGGAGCTGTTTTTT. Translating it yields CASTEDPNTGELFF. The variable domain in full, with the rest retrieved from reference TRBV7-3 and TRBJ2-2, is GAGVSQTPSNKVTEKGKYVELRCDPISGHTALYWYRQSLGQGPEFLIYFQGTGAADDSGLPNDRFFAVRPEGSVSTLKIQRTERGDSAVYLCASTEDPNTGELFFGEGSRLTVL.